The present T cell receptor beta chain was sequenced within a study of OX40 agonist ivuxolimab in advanced cancers. Sequencing used immunoSEQ multiplex PCR; TCRdb keeps in-frame clones, though not all of them. The sample has tens of thousands of clones; around 87% are singletons. The receptor was isolated from an adult with an advanced solid tumor such as melanoma, head and neck, liver or kidney cancer. The source material was CD4+ or CD8+ T cells sorted from blood, sampled in a trial of the OX40 agonist ivuxolimab.

The CDR3 reads CASSEGYWAYGYTF. CDR3 bases: TGTGCCAGCAGCGAGGGGTATTGGGCCTATGGCTACACCTTC. The gene calls are TRBV13 and TRBJ1-2, with a tentative D call TRBD1 (5 bases). CDR3 length: 14 amino acids. V shed 5 bases and J shed 4 bases, with 14 bases lying between them. Germline assignment: CDR1 PRHDT and CDR2 FYEKMQ (reference sequence).